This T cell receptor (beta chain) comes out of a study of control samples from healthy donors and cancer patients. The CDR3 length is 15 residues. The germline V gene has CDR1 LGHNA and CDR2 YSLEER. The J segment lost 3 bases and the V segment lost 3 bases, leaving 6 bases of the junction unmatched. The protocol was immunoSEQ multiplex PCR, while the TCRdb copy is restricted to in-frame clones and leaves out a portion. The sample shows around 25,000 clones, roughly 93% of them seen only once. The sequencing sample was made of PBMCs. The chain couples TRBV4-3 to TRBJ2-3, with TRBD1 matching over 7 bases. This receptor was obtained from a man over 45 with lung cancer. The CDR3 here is CASSQEDRRTDTQYF. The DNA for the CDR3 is TGCGCCAGCAGCCAGGAGGACAGGCGGACAGATACGCAGTATTTT.